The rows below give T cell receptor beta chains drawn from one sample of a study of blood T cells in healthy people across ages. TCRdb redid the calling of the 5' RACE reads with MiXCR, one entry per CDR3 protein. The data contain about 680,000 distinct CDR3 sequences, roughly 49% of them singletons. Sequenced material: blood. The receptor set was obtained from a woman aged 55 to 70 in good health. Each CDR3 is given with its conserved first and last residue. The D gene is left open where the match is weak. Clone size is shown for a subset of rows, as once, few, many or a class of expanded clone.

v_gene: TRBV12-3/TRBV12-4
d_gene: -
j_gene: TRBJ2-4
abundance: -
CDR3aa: CASSLAGGTGGDLVKNIQYF
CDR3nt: TGTGCCAGCAGTCTAGCGGGAGGGACAGGGGGCGATCTAGTCAAAAACATTCAGTACTTC

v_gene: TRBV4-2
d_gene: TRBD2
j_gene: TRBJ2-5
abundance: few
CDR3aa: CASSQGWRAGQETQYF
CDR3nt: TGTGCCAGCAGCCAGGGTTGGCGAGCGGGACAAGAGACCCAGTACTTC

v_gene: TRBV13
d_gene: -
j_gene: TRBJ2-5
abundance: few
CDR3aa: CASSSYGGEAQETQYF
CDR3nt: TGTGCCAGCAGCTCCTACGGAGGTGAGGCTCAAGAGACCCAGTACTTC

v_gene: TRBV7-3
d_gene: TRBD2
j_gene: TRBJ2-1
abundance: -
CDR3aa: CASSLTSTGTSGRFYNEQFF
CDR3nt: TGTGCCAGCAGCTTAACCTCCACCGGGACTAGCGGGAGATTTTACAATGAGCAGTTCTTC

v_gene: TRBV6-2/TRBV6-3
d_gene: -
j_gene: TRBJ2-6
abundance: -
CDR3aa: CASSYSKAGANVLTF
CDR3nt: TGTGCCAGCAGTTACTCGAAGGCCGGGGCCAACGTCCTGACTTTC

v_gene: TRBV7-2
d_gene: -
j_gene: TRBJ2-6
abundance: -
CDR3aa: CASGLAQRAGANVLTF
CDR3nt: TGTGCCAGCGGCTTAGCGCAAAGGGCTGGGGCCAACGTCCTGACTTTC

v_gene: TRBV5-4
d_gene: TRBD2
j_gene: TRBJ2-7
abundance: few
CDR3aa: CASSPGLAPLEQYF
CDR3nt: TGTGCCAGCAGCCCGGGACTAGCGCCTTTAGAGCAGTACTTC

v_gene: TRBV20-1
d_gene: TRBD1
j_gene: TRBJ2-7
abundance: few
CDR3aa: CSADRGPSYEQYF
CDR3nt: TGCAGTGCTGACAGGGGGCCCTCCTACGAGCAGTACTTC

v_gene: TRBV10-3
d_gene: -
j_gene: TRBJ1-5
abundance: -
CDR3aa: CAATRDGNQPQHF
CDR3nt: TGTGCCGCCACTAGGGATGGCAATCAGCCCCAGCATTTT

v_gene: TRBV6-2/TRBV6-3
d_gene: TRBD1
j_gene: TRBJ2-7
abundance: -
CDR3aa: CASSPHDRGRVYEQYF
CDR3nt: TGTGCCAGCAGTCCCCACGACAGGGGCAGGGTTTACGAGCAGTACTTC

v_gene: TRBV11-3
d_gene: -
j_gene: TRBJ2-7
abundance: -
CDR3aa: CASSLTGAYYNEQYF
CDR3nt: TGTGCCAGCAGCTTGACCGGAGCCTACTACAATGAGCAGTACTTC

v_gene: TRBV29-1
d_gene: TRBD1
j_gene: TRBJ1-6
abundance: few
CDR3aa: CSVTQGSDSPLHF
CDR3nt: TGCAGCGTTACACAGGGGTCAGACTCACCCCTCCACTTT

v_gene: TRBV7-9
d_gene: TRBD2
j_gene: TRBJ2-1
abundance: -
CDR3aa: CASSFSRAGGAEQFF
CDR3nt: TGTGCCAGCAGCTTTTCCCGAGCGGGAGGGGCTGAGCAGTTCTTC

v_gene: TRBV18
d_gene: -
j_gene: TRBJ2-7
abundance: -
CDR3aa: CASSPEVTYEQYF
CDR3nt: TGTGCCAGCTCACCGGAGGTTACCTACGAGCAGTACTTC

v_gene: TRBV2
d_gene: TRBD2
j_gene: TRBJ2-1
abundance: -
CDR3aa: CASSPLIAGGYNEQFF
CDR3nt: TGTGCCAGCAGTCCACTAATAGCGGGGGGTTACAATGAGCAGTTCTTC

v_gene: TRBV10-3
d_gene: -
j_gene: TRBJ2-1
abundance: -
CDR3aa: CAISGPSRSEQFF
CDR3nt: TGTGCCATCAGTGGGCCTAGCCGCAGTGAGCAGTTCTTC

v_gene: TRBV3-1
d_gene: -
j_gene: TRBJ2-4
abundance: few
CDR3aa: CASSPHQGRQYF
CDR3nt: TGTGCCAGCAGCCCACACCAGGGTCGCCAGTACTTC

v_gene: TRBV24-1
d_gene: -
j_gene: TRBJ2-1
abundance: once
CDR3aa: CATSAPGGDNEQFF
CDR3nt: TGTGCCACCAGTGCCCCCGGGGGAGACAATGAGCAGTTCTTC

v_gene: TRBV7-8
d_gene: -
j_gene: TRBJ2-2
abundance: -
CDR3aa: CASSSVGWTGELFF
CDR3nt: TGTGCCAGCAGCTCGGTTGGATGGACCGGGGAGCTGTTTTTT

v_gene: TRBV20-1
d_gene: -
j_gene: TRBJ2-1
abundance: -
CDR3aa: CSARAPHDRRNEQFF
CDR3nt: TGCAGTGCTAGAGCCCCCCATGACAGGAGGAATGAGCAGTTCTTC

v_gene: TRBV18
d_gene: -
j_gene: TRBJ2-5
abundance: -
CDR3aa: CASSRNPGLYKYF
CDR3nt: TGTGCCAGCTCACGAAACCCGGGACTCTATAAGTACTTC

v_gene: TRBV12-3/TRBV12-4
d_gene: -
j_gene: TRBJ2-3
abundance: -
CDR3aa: CASSSHSADTQYF
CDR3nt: TGTGCCAGCAGTAGCCATAGCGCAGATACGCAGTATTTT

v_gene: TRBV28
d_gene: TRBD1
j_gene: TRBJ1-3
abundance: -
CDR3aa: CASYAWTGPNTINF
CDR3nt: TGTGCCAGCTACGCGTGGACAGGGCCAAACACCATAAATTTT

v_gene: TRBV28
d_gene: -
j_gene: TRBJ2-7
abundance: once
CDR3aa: CASSPVSYEQYF
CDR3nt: TGTGCCAGCAGTCCCGTGTCCTACGAGCAGTACTTC

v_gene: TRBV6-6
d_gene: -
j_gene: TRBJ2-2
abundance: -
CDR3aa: CASSWGGELFF
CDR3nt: TGTGCCAGCAGTTGGGGCGGGGAGCTGTTTTTT

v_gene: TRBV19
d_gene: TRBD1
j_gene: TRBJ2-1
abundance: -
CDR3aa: CASSASDRGNEQFF
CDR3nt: TGTGCCAGTAGTGCGTCGGACAGGGGGAATGAGCAGTTCTTC

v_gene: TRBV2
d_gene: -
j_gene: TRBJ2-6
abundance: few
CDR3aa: CASSDFGGGANVLTF
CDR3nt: TGTGCCAGCAGTGACTTTGGCGGCGGGGCCAACGTCCTGACTTTC

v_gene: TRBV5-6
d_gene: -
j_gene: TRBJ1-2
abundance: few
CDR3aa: CASSLDRRPVYGYTF
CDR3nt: TGTGCCAGCAGCTTGGATCGGCGGCCGGTCTATGGCTACACCTTC